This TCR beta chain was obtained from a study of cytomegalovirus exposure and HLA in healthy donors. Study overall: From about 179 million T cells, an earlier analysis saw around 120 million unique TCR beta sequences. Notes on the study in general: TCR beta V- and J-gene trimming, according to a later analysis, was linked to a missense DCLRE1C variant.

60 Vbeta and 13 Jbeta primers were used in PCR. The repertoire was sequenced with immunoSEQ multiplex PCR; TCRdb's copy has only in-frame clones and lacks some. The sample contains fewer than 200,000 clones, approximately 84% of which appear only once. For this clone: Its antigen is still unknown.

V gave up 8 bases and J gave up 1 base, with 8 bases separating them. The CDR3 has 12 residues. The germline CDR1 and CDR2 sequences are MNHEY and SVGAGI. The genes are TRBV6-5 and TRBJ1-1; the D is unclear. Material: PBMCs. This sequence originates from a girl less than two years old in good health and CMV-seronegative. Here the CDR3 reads CASEAGNTEAFF. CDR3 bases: TGTGCCAGCGAAGCAGGGAACACTGAAGCTTTCTTT.